This TCR beta chain was captured in a study of cytomegalovirus exposure and HLA in healthy donors. The assay was immunoSEQ multiplex PCR, and TCRdb's table has in-frame clones only and misses some. The data show 65,000 to 80,000 clones, with about 93% seen just once and about 2.1% held by the top ten. Losses at the gene ends were 3 bases for V and 5 bases for J; bases not matched to a gene: 4. This CDR3 is 14 amino acids long. Per germline, CDR1 LNHDA and CDR2 SQIVND (reference sequence). This chain joins TRBV19 and TRBJ1-5; 7 bases agree with TRBD1. This receptor was obtained from a woman aged 18-29 years in good health and CMV-seronegative. Material: PBMCs. CDR3 sequence: CASSMTGIDQPQHF. For the CDR3, the DNA is TGTGCCAGTAGTATGACAGGGATCGATCAGCCCCAGCATTTT.